This is a list of T cell receptor beta chains from one sample in a study of metastatic and nonmetastatic thyroid tumors. TCRdb reprocessed the PCR reads using MiXCR. The top ten clones hold roughly 6.4% of a sample with approximately 21,000 clones, under 35% of them seen once. The specimen sequenced was blood. These TCRs come from a female donor with papillary thyroid cancer or a benign thyroid nodule (not recorded which). Some clones in this sample may be carry-over from other donors' samples. The CDR3 runs from the conserved cysteine through the conserved F or W. Each record gives: V gene, clone size, D gene, J gene, CDR3 DNA, CDR3 protein. D genes are given only for firm matches. Some rows have no size entry. The others give once, few or many, or a class for an expanded clone.

TRBV7-3,-,-,TRBJ2-1,TGTGCCAGCAGCTTAGCGGCTTACAATGAGCAGTTCTTC,CASSLAAYNEQFF
TRBV18,-,-,TRBJ2-6,TGTGCCAGCTCACCGTACTCTGGGGCCAACGTCCTGACTTTC,CASSPYSGANVLTF
TRBV20-1,once,TRBD2,TRBJ2-1,TGCAGTGCTAGGTCGGGTAGCGGGAGACGTAGTCGGGCCTACAATGAGCAGTTCTTC,CSARSGSGRRSRAYNEQFF
TRBV7-2,many,-,TRBJ1-2,TGTGCCAGCAGCACCGGGGGCAGGGAGTATGGCTACACCTTC,CASSTGGREYGYTF
TRBV28,few,TRBD2,TRBJ2-5,TGTGCCAGCAGTTTATACGGGGGGCAAGAGACCCAGTACTTC,CASSLYGGQETQYF
TRBV12-3/TRBV12-4,medium-sized,TRBD2,TRBJ2-7,TGTGCCAGCAGACGGGCTAGCGGGAGTTACGAGCAGTACTTC,CASRRASGSYEQYF
TRBV6-2/TRBV6-3,-,-,TRBJ2-7,TGTGCCAGCAGTTACTCGTTCCATTGCTTCGGCGAGCAGTACTTC,CASSYSFHCFGEQYF
TRBV9,-,-,TRBJ1-6,TGTGCCAGCAGCGTAGGACCCAGGGTCTATAATTCACCCCTCCACTTT,CASSVGPRVYNSPLHF
TRBV12-3/TRBV12-4,medium-sized,TRBD2,TRBJ2-1,TGTGCCAGCCAGACTAGCGATGTTAACAATGAGCAGTTCTTC,CASQTSDVNNEQFF
TRBV30,many,-,TRBJ1-2,TGTGCCTGGAGCGGGAATGGGGGACAAACTAACTATGGCTACACCTTC,CAWSGNGGQTNYGYTF
TRBV3-1,many,-,TRBJ1-5,TGTGCCAGCAGCCGGGACATGATCAATCAGCCCCAGCATTTT,CASSRDMINQPQHF
TRBV20-1,-,TRBD1,TRBJ2-7,TGCAGTGCTAGGTCCGGGACAGGGAACTACGAGCAGTACTTC,CSARSGTGNYEQYF
TRBV2,few,-,TRBJ1-2,TGTGCCATCAGTGAGGTGGGGTACAGCCGGTATGGCTACACCTTC,CAISEVGYSRYGYTF
TRBV6-1,medium-sized,-,TRBJ2-5,TGTGCCAGCAGCAGGGGGGGGGAGACCCAGTACTTC,CASSRGGETQYF
TRBV2,medium-sized,-,TRBJ2-1,TGTGCCAGCAGTGAACTTCGTGAGCAGTTCTTC,CASSELREQFF
TRBV28,few,-,TRBJ1-2,TGTGCCAGCAGGCTCGGATGGGGCTCCCATGGCTACACCTTC,CASRLGWGSHGYTF